This T cell receptor beta chain was found in a study of cytomegalovirus exposure and HLA in healthy donors. Study-level background: Sequencing of around 200 million T cells in an earlier analysis found around 110 million unique TCR beta sequences. Study conclusions and caveats: What TCR beta sequences reportedly achieved was accurate prediction of HLA-A and HLA-B alleles in most subjects. Most TCR beta V segments were productive about 90% or about 30% of the time in an earlier analysis.

V shed 4 bases and J shed 4 bases, with 15 bases lying between them. This CDR3 has 15 amino acids. Germline V gene lookup returns CDR1 SSHAT and CDR2 FNYEAQ (reference sequence). Primers for the PCR totalled 60 Vbeta and 13 Jbeta. Sequencing used immunoSEQ multiplex PCR; TCRdb keeps in-frame clones, though not all of them. Altogether 100,000 to 150,000 clones are present, 83% being singletons, with the ten largest covering 20%. This clone was counted only a few times. Antigen unknown. This chain connects TRBV7-7 to TRBJ2-3, with a tentative D call TRBD1 (5 bases). Input material: PBMCs. This clonotype originated in a man aged 18 to 35 in good health and CMV-seropositive. DNA of the CDR3: TGTGCCAGCAGCTGGACAAACTCCGGCCCAGATACGCAGTATTTT. As protein: CASSWTNSGPDTQYF. The variable domain in full, with the rest retrieved from reference TRBV7-7 and TRBJ2-3, is GAGVSQSPRYKVTKRGQDVTLRCDPISSHATLYWYQQALGQGPEFLTYFNYEAQPDKSGLPSDRFSAERPEGSISTLTIQRTEQRDSAMYRCASSWTNSGPDTQYFGPGTRLTVL.